This note documents a single T cell receptor (beta chain) sequence. This CDR3 has 14 residues. CDR1 and CDR2 (germline): SGDLS, YYNGEE. The germline V and J ends were trimmed by 4 bases and 3 bases, with 10 bases remaining between them. The data were obtained in a study of blood T cell repertoires in COVID-19. Study as a whole: Acute and convalescent COVID-19 samples came from the United States, Italy and Spain. PBMCs, B-cell-depleted T cells, or T cells provided the cDNA or gDNA that made up the material.

Repertoires were generated with immunoSEQ multiplex PCR, while TCRdb's copy carries only in-frame clones and drops some. This sample has roughly 110,000 clones, with 75% to 95% found just once. The receptor was isolated from a woman in her twenties or thirties with acute or convalescent COVID-19. The chain joins TRBV9 to TRBJ2-2, with a tentative D call TRBD2 (5 bases). Sample: peripheral blood. The CDR3 loop is CASSPGGYTGELFF. CDR3 sequence (DNA): TGTGCCAGCAGCCCGGGCGGGTACACCGGGGAGCTGTTTTTT.